The clone carrying this TCR beta chain was seen just once. Produced via immunoSEQ multiplex PCR; TCRdb's table is partial and in-frame only. Among 95,000 to 100,000 clones listed, around nine tenths were seen once. This sample is drawn from a study of control samples from healthy donors and cancer patients. V shed 0 bases and J shed 8 bases, with 10 bases lying between them. CDR3 length equals 13 residues. Germline V CDR1 and CDR2: SGHDN, FVKESK. This clonotype was sampled from a young man in good health. V is TRBV14 and J is TRBJ1-2, with a weak D call TRBD1 (6 bases). Sequencing was performed on blood. The DNA of the CDR3 is TGTGCCAGCAGCCAAGACAGGGGTGGCGGCTACACCTTC. This encodes CASSQDRGGGYTF.